This paragraph reports one T cell receptor beta chain. The CDR3 is 18 residues long. J lost 2 bases, V lost 6 bases, and 19 bases had no gene match. CDR1 and CDR2 from the germline V gene are SGHRS and YFSETQ. The data were obtained in a study of T cell changes during pregnancy in multiple sclerosis. The method was immunoSEQ multiplex PCR; TCRdb's version includes in-frame clones alone and lacks a portion of them. The sample contains more than 70,000 clones, 90% to 95% of which appear only once. The sequenced sample was peripheral blood, obtained after pregnancy. V is TRBV5-1 and J is TRBJ1-2; TRBD1 matches 7 bases. The receptor comes from a female donor in good health, enrolled as a control in a pregnancy study. The CDR3 spells CASKKDGVQGQFNYGYTF. DNA for the CDR3: TGCGCCAGCAAGAAAGATGGAGTACAGGGGCAATTCAACTATGGCTACACCTTC.